Below are 11 T cell receptor beta chains sequenced from a single sample in a study of human T cells and chemical hapten exposure (dated by TCRdb to the early 2020s). Library preparation was by 5' RACE. Sequencer: Illumina MiSeq. In TCRdb, the public reads were trimmed at Q25 with fastp and aligned with MiXCR, with productive beta chains retained. CDR3 protein sequences are deduplicated, and each keeps its most common genes and DNA. This sample comprises over 70,000 distinct CDR3 sequences, more than 15% of them detected only once. In total, the top ten clones hold around 7% of the sample. Total RNA was isolated from unfractionated whole blood collected in Tempus Blood RNA tubes. These TCRs come from a female donor in good health.

The J gene is TRBJ2-1, the V gene TRBV7-2; D call uncertain. V lost 6 bases and J lost 6, with 6 bases in between. This CDR3 comprises 11 residues. Germline CDR1 is SGHTA and CDR2 is FQGNSA. The CDR3, as DNA: TGTGCCAGCAGGCAGTCCAATGAGCAGTTCTTC. Amino acid sequence: CASRQSNEQFF.

This chain uses TRBV5-1 with TRBJ2-7, with D maybe TRBD1 (5 bases). Trimming removed 4 bases at V and 1 base at J, with 9 bases between. This CDR3 is built from 13 residues. From germline, CDR1 is SGHRS and CDR2 YFSETQ. The chain's CDR3 is CASSETASYEQYF. The CDR3 DNA reads TGCGCCAGCAGCGAGACAGCATCCTACGAGCAGTACTTC. Together with reference TRBV5-1 and TRBJ2-7, the CDR3 gives the full variable domain: KAGVTQTPRYLIKTRGQQVTLSCSPISGHRSVSWYQQTPGQGLQFLFEYFSETQRNKGNFPGRFSGRQFSNSRSEMNVSTLELGDSALYLCASSETASYEQYFGPGTRLTVT.

This chain connects TRBV12-3 or TRBV12-4 to TRBJ2-2, with D perhaps matching TRBD2 (5 bases). With 1 base removed from V and 4 bases from J, the gap between germline ends came to 19 bases. The CDR3 loop spans 18 amino acids. In DNA, the CDR3 is TGTGCCAGCAGTTTAGGTTGGGCGAGACGGGGATCCACCGGGGAGCTGTTTTTT. It specifies CASSLGWARRGSTGELFF.

The V call is TRBV20-1, the J call TRBJ1-2; D unclear. V dropped 0 bases and J dropped 4 bases, with 9 bases sitting between them. Germline V gene data show CDR1 as DFQATT and CDR2 as SNEGSKA (reference sequence). The length of the CDR3 is 13 residues. CDR3 coding DNA: TGCAGTGCTAGAGATCAAACAGTCTATGGCTACACCTTC. Its translation is CSARDQTVYGYTF.

The J gene is TRBJ2-7, the V gene TRBV20-1; D may be TRBD2 (5 bases). The CDR3 spans 13 residues. Looked up from germline, CDR1 is DFQATT and CDR2 is SNEGSKA (reference sequence). V lost 5 bases to trimming and J lost 6 bases, with 17 bases between them. The CDR3 reads CSAPSPVRAEQYF. CDR3 DNA: TGCAGTGCTCCTAGCCCCGTTCGGGCCGAGCAGTACTTC.

V and J are TRBV20-1 and TRBJ1-2; tentative D call: TRBD1 (6 bases). Germline values: CDR1 DFQATT, CDR2 SNEGSKA (reference sequence). The V end was cut by 1 base, the J end by 3 bases, with 15 bases between. There are 15 residues in the CDR3. CDR3 nucleotide sequence: TGCAGTGCTAGAGTCCCAGGGGCTAGTTACTATGGCTACACCTTC. It codes for CSARVPGASYYGYTF.

In its sample, this clonotype was seen a few times. This sequence joins TRBV7-9 and TRBJ1-2, with D unresolved. The CDR3 covers 11 residues. The V end lost 7 bases, the J end lost 4 bases, and 7 bases lay between the germline ends. CDR1 SEHNR and CDR2 FQNEAQ come from the germline V gene (reference sequence). The CDR3 loop is CASTAAYGYTF. The CDR3, as DNA: TGTGCCAGCACCGCGGCCTATGGCTACACCTTC.

This chain uses TRBV29-1 with TRBJ1-1; weak D call: TRBD1 (5 bases). Germline V CDR1 and CDR2: SQVTM, ANQGSEA. The CDR3 covers 12 residues. V lost 6 bases and J 1 base, leaving 9 bases between the germline ends. CDR3: CSVKTGNTEAFF. CDR3 coding DNA: TGCAGCGTGAAAACAGGGAACACTGAAGCTTTCTTT.

The chain combines TRBV6-5 with TRBJ1-4, with D possibly being TRBD1 (6 bases). The germline gives CDR1 MNHEY, CDR2 SVGAGI. V dropped 0 bases and J dropped 0 bases, with 8 bases sitting between them. This CDR3 has 16 amino acids. CDR3 DNA: TGTGCCAGCAGTTACTCCTGGACAGCAACTAATGAAAAACTGTTTTTT. It specifies CASSYSWTATNEKLFF.

This chain connects TRBV4-1 to TRBJ1-6, with D possibly TRBD1 on 6 matching bases. V lost 0 bases to trimming and J lost 8 bases, with 20 bases between them. The CDR3 contains 18 residues. Germline V gives CDR1 MGHRA, CDR2 YSYEKL. The DNA of the CDR3 is TGCGCCAGCAGCCAAGATCTGAATTGGGGGACACCGGATTCACCCCTCCACTTT. Residues: CASSQDLNWGTPDSPLHF.

The chain links TRBV28 to TRBJ2-7; tentatively, D is TRBD1 (6 bases). Germline CDR1 reads MDHEN; CDR2 reads SYDVKM. V was shortened by 2 bases and J by 4 bases, with 12 bases between the two germline ends. This CDR3 contains 14 residues. CDR3: CASSLSRGWYEQYF. CDR3 DNA: TGTGCCAGCAGTTTAAGCAGGGGATGGTACGAGCAGTACTTC.